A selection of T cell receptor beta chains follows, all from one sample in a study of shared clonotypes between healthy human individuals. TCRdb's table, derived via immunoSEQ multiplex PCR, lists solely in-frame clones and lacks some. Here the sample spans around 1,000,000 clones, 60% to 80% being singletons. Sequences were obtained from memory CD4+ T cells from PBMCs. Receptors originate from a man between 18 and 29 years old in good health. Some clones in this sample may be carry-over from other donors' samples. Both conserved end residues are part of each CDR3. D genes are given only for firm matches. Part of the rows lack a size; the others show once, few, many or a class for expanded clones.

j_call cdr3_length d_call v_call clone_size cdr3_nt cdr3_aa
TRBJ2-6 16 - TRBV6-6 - TGTGCCAGCAGTTATCTTGGCAGCTCTGGGGCCAACGTCCTGACTTTC CASSYLGSSGANVLTF
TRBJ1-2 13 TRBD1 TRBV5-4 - TGTGCCAGCAGCCTGGACAGGGCTTATGGCTACACCTTC CASSLDRAYGYTF
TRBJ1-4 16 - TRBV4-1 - TGCGCCAGCAGCCAAGACCCAGAAGCAACTAATGAAAAACTGTTTTTT CASSQDPEATNEKLFF
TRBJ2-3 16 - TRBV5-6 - TGTGCCAGCAGCTGGCTGGGCGGGCCTGTCGGTGATACGCAGTATTTT CASSWLGGPVGDTQYF
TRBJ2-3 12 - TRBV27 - TGTGCCAGCAGTCCCGAGGGAGATACGCAGTATTTT CASSPEGDTQYF
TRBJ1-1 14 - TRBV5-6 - TGTGCCAGCAGCTTCCTCCTGGGGGGAACTGAAGCTTTCTTT CASSFLLGGTEAFF
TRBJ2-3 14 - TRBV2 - TGTGCCAGCAGTGACAGGGCGAAGACAGATACGCAGTATTTT CASSDRAKTDTQYF
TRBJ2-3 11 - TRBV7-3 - TGTGCCAGCAGCTTAACGAATACGCAGTATTTT CASSLTNTQYF
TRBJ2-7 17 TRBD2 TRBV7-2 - TGTGCCAGCAGCCTTGCCGGACTAGCAATGGACCCCTACGAGCAGTACTTC CASSLAGLAMDPYEQYF
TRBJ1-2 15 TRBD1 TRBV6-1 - TGTGCCAGCAGGGCACCGGGACAGAGTAACTATGGCTACACCTTC CASRAPGQSNYGYTF
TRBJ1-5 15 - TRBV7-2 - TGTGCCAGCAGCTTTAGCGCCGGGAGCAATCAGCCCCAGCATTTT CASSFSAGSNQPQHF
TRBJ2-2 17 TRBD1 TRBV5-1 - TGCGCCAGCAGCACAGGGGCGGCCAGCGGAAACACCGGGGAGCTGTTTTTT CASSTGAASGNTGELFF
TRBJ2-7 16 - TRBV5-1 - TGCGCCAGCAGCTTGGAAGTCCTCACCTTACCCTACGAGCAGTACTTC CASSLEVLTLPYEQYF
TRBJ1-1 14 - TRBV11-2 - TGTGCCAGCTCAAAAGACAGCCCTGGGACTGAAGCTTTCTTT CASSKDSPGTEAFF
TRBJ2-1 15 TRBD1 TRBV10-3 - TGTGCCATCAGTGAGGGAGGACAGGGCTACAATGAGCAGTTCTTC CAISEGGQGYNEQFF
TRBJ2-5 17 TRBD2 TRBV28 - TGTGCCAGCTCCACGGGGGGGACTAGCGGGCAAAAAGAGACCCAGTACTTC CASSTGGTSGQKETQYF
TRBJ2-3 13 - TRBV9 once TGTGCCAGCAGTATATCGGGCACAGATACGCAGTATTTT CASSISGTDTQYF
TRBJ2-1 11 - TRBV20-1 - TGCAGTGCTACTCCGACCCAACCCCAGTTCTTC CSATPTQPQFF
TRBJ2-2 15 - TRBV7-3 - TGTGCCAGCAGCTTAGGGCCTGCGAACACCGGGGAGCTGTTTTTT CASSLGPANTGELFF
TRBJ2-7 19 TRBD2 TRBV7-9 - TGTGCCAGCAGCTCCTTAGGGGGGACTAGCGGGAGCCGAGGTTCCGAGCAGTACTTC CASSSLGGTSGSRGSEQYF
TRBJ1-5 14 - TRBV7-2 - TGTGCCAGCAGCTTAGAGGCACGTCATCAGCCCCAGCATTTT CASSLEARHQPQHF
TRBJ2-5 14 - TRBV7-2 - TGTGCCAGCAGCAGGTTTCGCGGGGAAGAGACCCAGTACTTC CASSRFRGEETQYF
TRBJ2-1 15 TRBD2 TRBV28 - TGTGCCAGCAGTTGGGGACTAGCGGTGAACAATGAGCAGTTCTTC CASSWGLAVNNEQFF
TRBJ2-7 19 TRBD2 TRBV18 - TGTGCCAGCTCACCACCGGAGACTAGCGGCAGGGCCGGGTCCTACGAGCAGTACTTC CASSPPETSGRAGSYEQYF
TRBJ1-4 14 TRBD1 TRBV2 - TGTGCCAGCAGGACAGGGAGTGATAGGGAAAAACTGTTTTTT CASRTGSDREKLFF
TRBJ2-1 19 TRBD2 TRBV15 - TGTGCCACCAGCAGAGCCTCATCCGGGACTAGCGGGAGGTTTAATGAGCAGTTCTTC CATSRASSGTSGRFNEQFF
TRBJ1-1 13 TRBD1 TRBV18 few TGTGCCAGCACTGGACAGGAGAACACTGAAGCTTTCTTT CASTGQENTEAFF
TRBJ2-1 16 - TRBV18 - TGTGCCAGCTCACCACTCTTGTCGGGTATCAACAATGGGCAGTTCTTC CASSPLLSGINNGQFF
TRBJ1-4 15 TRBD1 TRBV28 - TGTGCCAGCAGTTTACCGGGACAGGGGTACGAAAAACTGTTTTTT CASSLPGQGYEKLFF
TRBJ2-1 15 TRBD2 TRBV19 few TGTGCCAGTAGTGACGGAGCGGGAGGATACAATGAGCAGTTCTTC CASSDGAGGYNEQFF
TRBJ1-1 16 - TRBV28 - TGTGCCAGCAGGCGCGGGCCCGCCGCTTGGTATACTGAAGCTTTCTTT CASRRGPAAWYTEAFF
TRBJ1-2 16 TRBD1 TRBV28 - TGTGCCAGCAGTTTATTTGTTGGGACAGGGGTGATTGGCTACACCTTC CASSLFVGTGVIGYTF
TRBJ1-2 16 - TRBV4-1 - TGCGCCAGCAGCCAAGATGGGGCGGGCAGCGTTAGGGGCTACACCTTC CASSQDGAGSVRGYTF
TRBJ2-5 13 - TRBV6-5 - TGTGCCAGCAGTTACAGGAGGGGGGAGACCCAGTACTTC CASSYRRGETQYF
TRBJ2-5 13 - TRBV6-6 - TGTGCCAGCAGTTACGGGACCGGGGAGACCCAGTACTTC CASSYGTGETQYF
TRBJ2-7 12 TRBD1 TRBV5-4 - TGTGCCAGCAGCTGGGACAGATACGAGCAGTACTTC CASSWDRYEQYF
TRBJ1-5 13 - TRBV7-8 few TGTGCCAGCAGCTTAGTCAGGGATCAGCCCCAGCATTTT CASSLVRDQPQHF
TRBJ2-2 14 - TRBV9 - TGTGCCAGCAGCGTATCAGGCGGTCTCGGGGAGCTGTTTTTT CASSVSGGLGELFF
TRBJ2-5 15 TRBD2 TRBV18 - TGTGCCAGCTCTCAAATAGCGGGCCCGCCGGAGACCCAGTACTTC CASSQIAGPPETQYF
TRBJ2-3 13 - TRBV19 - TGTGCCAGTAGTATGTCCAGGGAAGATACGCAGTATTTT CASSMSREDTQYF
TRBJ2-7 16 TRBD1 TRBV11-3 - TGTGCCAGCATCCATGGATTCCGGGACAGGAAGGACGAGCAGTACTTC CASIHGFRDRKDEQYF
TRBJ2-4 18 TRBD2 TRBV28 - TGTGCCAGCAGGTCCGGGACTAGCGCTGGTTGGGCCAAAAACATTCAGTACTTC CASRSGTSAGWAKNIQYF
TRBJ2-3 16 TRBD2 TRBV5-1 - TGCGCCAGCAGCTTCCTGACTAGCGGGGTCACAGATACGCAGTATTTT CASSFLTSGVTDTQYF
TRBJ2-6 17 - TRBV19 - TGTGCCAGTAGTTTAGGACAGCTCCTCTCTGGGGCCAACGTCCTGACTTTC CASSLGQLLSGANVLTF
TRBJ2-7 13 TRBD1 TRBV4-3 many TGCGCCAGCAGCCCGGACAGGGGGCGCGAGCAGTACTTC CASSPDRGREQYF
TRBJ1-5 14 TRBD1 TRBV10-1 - TGCGCCAGTGGGGACAGGGGCGGCAATCAGCCCCAGCATTTT CASGDRGGNQPQHF
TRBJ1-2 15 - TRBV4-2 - TGTGCCAGCAGCCGCGAGGTGGGTTCTTACTATGGCTACACCTTC CASSREVGSYYGYTF
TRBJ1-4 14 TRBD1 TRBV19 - TGTGCCAGTAGTTTGGACAGGTGGGACGAAAAACTGTTTTTT CASSLDRWDEKLFF
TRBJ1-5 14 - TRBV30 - TGTGCCTGGGGGAAGGACACCAACAATCAGCCCCAGCATTTT CAWGKDTNNQPQHF
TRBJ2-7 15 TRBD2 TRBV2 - TGTGCCAGCAGTCTAGCGGGAGGGCCGTATGACGAGCAGTACTTC CASSLAGGPYDEQYF
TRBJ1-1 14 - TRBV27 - TGTGCCAGCAGTACGGGACCCTTGAACACTGAAGCTTTCTTT CASSTGPLNTEAFF
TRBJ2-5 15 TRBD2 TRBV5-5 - TGTGCCAGCAGCTTGGTGCTAGCGGGGGCGGGGACCCAGTACTTC CASSLVLAGAGTQYF
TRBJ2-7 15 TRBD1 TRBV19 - TGTGCCAGTAGCCCCTGGACAGGGAGCTCCTACGAGCAGTACTTC CASSPWTGSSYEQYF
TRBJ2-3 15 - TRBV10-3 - TGTGCCATCAGTGTAAGGGAGTTGGTCACAGATACGCAGTATTTT CAISVRELVTDTQYF
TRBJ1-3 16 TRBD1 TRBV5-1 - TGCGCCAGCAGCTTGGCCCCGACAGGGGATGGAAACACCATATATTTT CASSLAPTGDGNTIYF
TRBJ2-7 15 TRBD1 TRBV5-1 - TGCGCCAGCAGCTACAGGACAGGGGAATCCGGCGAGCAGTACTTC CASSYRTGESGEQYF
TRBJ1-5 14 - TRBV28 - TGTGCCAGCAGTTTATGGACGGAGCATCAGCCCCAGCATTTT CASSLWTEHQPQHF
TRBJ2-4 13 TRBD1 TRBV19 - TGTGCCAGTAGCCGGGGACAGGGAAACATTCAGTACTTC CASSRGQGNIQYF
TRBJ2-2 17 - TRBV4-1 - TGCGCCAGCAGCCAAGAATCGCAGGGACGGGTCACCGGGGAGCTGTTTTTT CASSQESQGRVTGELFF